This paragraph covers one T cell receptor beta chain sequence. The germline V gene has CDR1 SGHTS and CDR2 YDEGEE. The CDR3 is 19 residues long. With 3 bases clipped from V and 0 bases from J, the junction kept 8 bases outside the gene matches. They got blood RNA out of unsorted whole blood and also pulled out germline DNA. This entry comes from a study of tumor-infiltrating lymphocytes in primary liver carcinoma. At the level of the study: Recorded tumor stage was T1-T3 N0M0, with diameters of about 4 to 11 cm.

With a constant-region primer, TCR beta cDNA was made from approximately 520 ng of total RNA. Libraries for TCR beta were built through three nested multiplex PCR rounds, which together made up a slightly modified ARM-PCR procedure. Two initial PCR rounds of about 10 cycles each paired TRBV1-TRBV30 forward primers with a C-beta reverse primer. TCRdb re-called the multiplex PCR reads through MiXCR, storing one row per CDR3 protein. The data contain 330,000 or so distinct CDR3 sequences, 65% of them seen just once; the ten biggest clones take up 5.5% to 8%. The sequenced material came from peripheral blood. The chain carries TRBV5-8 and TRBJ2-2; 13 positions match TRBD2. The TCR was taken from a man between 35 and 55 years old with primary liver carcinoma and hepatitis B virus infection. The CDR3 spells CASSWRLAGGLTNTGELFF. In DNA form, the CDR3 reads TGTGCCAGCAGCTGGAGACTAGCGGGAGGCTTAACGAACACCGGGGAGCTGTTTTTT.